The T cell receptor (beta chain) under discussion was sequenced for a study of cytomegalovirus exposure and HLA in healthy donors. Study outcomes and limitations: For presence/absence analyses, sequencing depth was assumed to be roughly uniform across donors. HLA alleles were associated with some 17,000 TCR beta sequences in a later analysis at 0.05 false discovery rate. A likely sequencing artifact accounted for one observed cluster of highly shared sequence variants. Relative to the approximately 670-donor mean, N-insertions were reportedly fewer in an Asian-associated ancestry cluster in a later analysis.

Amplification used 60 Vbeta primers and 13 Jbeta primers. The protocol was immunoSEQ multiplex PCR, while the TCRdb copy is restricted to in-frame clones and leaves out a portion. The data contain under 200,000 clones, 80% to 90% of them singletons. Trimming removed 6 bases from V and 2 bases from J, with 17 bases in between. Germline V gives CDR1 MNHNS, CDR2 SASEGT. The CDR3 has 15 amino acids. In the case of this clone: Its antigen is currently unknown. In the same sample, other DNA sequences code for this CDR3.

The genes are TRBV6-1 and TRBJ2-7; D might be TRBD1 (6 bases). The specimen sequenced was PBMCs. The TCR comes from a young man in good health and CMV-seropositive. The CDR3 DNA is TGTGCCAGCAGCCCGGACAGCCGACCGGCCTACGAGCAGTACTTC. Translated, it gives CASSPDSRPAYEQYF.